Given below is one T cell receptor beta chain in context. The data stem from a study of blood T cell repertoires in COVID-19. Whole-study context: Whether acute or convalescent, the COVID-19 samples came from the United States, Italy and Spain. The analysed material was cDNA or gDNA that came from T cells, B-cell-depleted T cells, or PBMCs.

The CDR3 length is 15 residues. In germline, CDR1 is MNHEY, CDR2 SVGAGI. V lost 7 bases, J lost 0 bases, and 7 bases stayed unmatched. Per the original data handling: Amplifying reference gene primers gave estimates of nucleated cell counts. The data were produced by immunoSEQ multiplex PCR, yet TCRdb's version contains in-frame clones alone and is incomplete. V, J and clone size derive from that table, while D and trimming were established from the DNA sequence. The data contain over 200,000 clones, 80% to 95% of them singletons. Followed over time, Seattle patients had been enrolled while infection was active.

The sample taken for sequencing was peripheral blood. The chain is built from TRBV6-5 and TRBJ2-3; 7 positions agree with TRBD1. The sequence derives from a man between 60 and 70 years old with COVID-19, enrolled during active disease. The CDR3 DNA sequence: TGTGCCAGCACCACCGGGACAGCTAGCACAGATACGCAGTATTTT. Translated, it gives CASTTGTASTDTQYF.